The TCR beta chain under discussion was sequenced for a study of blood T cell repertoires in COVID-19. One Seattle source followed patients from active infection through their disease course. Profiled with immunoSEQ multiplex PCR; TCRdb holds only in-frame clones, not every one. This table holds 55,000 to 65,000 clones, approximately 75% found once. This CDR3 has 13 amino acids. Germline lookup yields CDR1 SGDLS and CDR2 YYNGEE. Trimming took off 7 bases at V and 5 bases at J, with 15 bases between the two ends. The sequence was obtained from a man aged 55 to 70 with COVID-19, enrolled during active disease. The chain uses TRBV9 and TRBJ1-2; perhaps TRBD1 as D (6 bases). Specimen: peripheral blood. The CDR3 DNA reads TGTGCCAGCGATTCAGGGGCCGGGTATGGCTACACCTTC. This encodes CASDSGAGYGYTF.